These T cell receptor beta chains were read from a single sample in a study of T cells in Graves' hyperthyroidism and ophthalmopathy. TCRdb reprocessed the multiplex PCR reads via MiXCR and lists one record per CDR3 protein. The sample has 620,000 or so distinct CDR3 sequences; approximately 15% are singletons. Specimen: blood. These receptors all stem from a woman aged 50 to 60 with Graves' ophthalmopathy. Both conserved end residues are part of each CDR3. The D gene is left open where the match is weak. Rows give clone size only sometimes, using once, few, many, or a class for an expanded clone.

NA	many	TRBV5-8	TRBJ1-5	CASNMDIGPPDQPQHF	TGTGCCAGCAACATGGACATCGGACCTCCTGATCAGCCCCAGCATTTT
TRBD1	many	TRBV27	TRBJ2-1	CASTTGQGNNEQFF	TGTGCCAGCACAACGGGACAGGGCAACAATGAGCAGTTCTTC
TRBD2	few	TRBV4-1	TRBJ2-2	CASSQEGTSVPGELFF	TGCGCCAGCAGCCAAGAGGGGACTAGCGTCCCCGGGGAGCTGTTTTTT
NA	NA	TRBV6-1	TRBJ2-3	CASSEPGLDTQYF	TGTGCCAGCAGTGAGCCAGGTCTCGATACGCAGTATTTT
TRBD2	NA	TRBV5-1	TRBJ2-2	CASSWTSGFTGELFF	TGCGCCAGCAGCTGGACTAGCGGTTTCACCGGGGAGCTGTTTTTT
TRBD2	many	TRBV11-1	TRBJ2-1	CASSSGTSSGNEQFF	TGTGCCAGCAGCTCCGGGACTAGTTCGGGTAATGAGCAGTTCTTC
TRBD1	many	TRBV12-3/TRBV12-4	TRBJ2-7	CASSSLHLTGDYEQYF	TGTGCCAGCAGTTCCTTGCACCTGACAGGGGACTACGAGCAGTACTTC
NA	few	TRBV7-2	TRBJ2-3	CASNPSISTDTQYF	TGTGCCAGCAACCCCTCGATCAGCACAGATACGCAGTATTTT
NA	many	TRBV3-1	TRBJ2-3	CASSQAGTGPSTDTQYF	TGTGCCAGCAGCCAAGCGGGGACTGGACCTAGCACAGATACGCAGTATTTT
NA	many	TRBV12-3/TRBV12-4	TRBJ1-1	CASSLDTLVNTEAFF	TGTGCCAGCAGTTTAGACACTCTCGTGAACACTGAAGCTTTCTTT
NA	many	TRBV9	TRBJ2-7	CASSPIGVGSAHEQYF	TGTGCCAGCAGCCCTATCGGGGTCGGGAGTGCTCACGAGCAGTACTTC
TRBD1	many	TRBV5-5	TRBJ1-1	CASSGGTGTNTEAFF	TGTGCCAGCAGCGGGGGGACAGGAACTAACACTGAAGCTTTCTTT
NA	few	TRBV6-1	TRBJ2-7	CASTFGLAYEQYF	TGTGCCAGCACCTTCGGACTGGCCTACGAGCAGTACTTC
NA	many	TRBV7-9	TRBJ1-1	CASSSIIEGDTEAFF	TGTGCCAGCAGCTCAATTATAGAGGGGGACACTGAAGCTTTCTTT
NA	many	TRBV12-3/TRBV12-4	TRBJ2-7	CASSSQTNSYEQYF	TGTGCCAGCAGTTCCCAGACAAACTCCTACGAGCAGTACTTC
NA	many	TRBV27	TRBJ2-3	CASSFRTNWGDTQYF	TGTGCCAGCAGTTTCCGGACAAATTGGGGAGATACGCAGTATTTT
TRBD2	NA	TRBV5-6	TRBJ2-7	CASSSHPTSGRGHEQYF	TGTGCCAGCAGCTCTCACCCAACTAGCGGGAGAGGGCACGAGCAGTACTTC
NA	NA	TRBV30	TRBJ2-3	CAWSVGREGDTQYF	TGTGCCTGGAGTGTTGGGCGGGAAGGAGATACGCAGTATTTT
NA	few	TRBV7-9	TRBJ2-5	CASSLFRLQETQYF	TGTGCCAGCAGCTTATTCCGACTGCAAGAGACCCAGTACTTC
TRBD2	many	TRBV28	TRBJ2-7	CASRLAGYSYEQYF	TGTGCCAGCAGACTAGCGGGTTACTCCTACGAGCAGTACTTC
TRBD2	NA	TRBV9	TRBJ2-1	CASSATSGRAGEQFF	TGTGCCAGCAGCGCGACTAGCGGGAGGGCGGGTGAGCAGTTCTTC
TRBD2	many	TRBV3-1	TRBJ2-5	CASSRVGRARETQYF	TGTGCCAGCAGCCGGGTCGGGAGGGCCAGAGAGACCCAGTACTTC
NA	NA	TRBV29-1	TRBJ1-2	CSGTTGFNYGYTF	TGCAGCGGGACGACGGGTTTTAACTATGGCTACACCTTC
TRBD1	few	TRBV28	TRBJ1-2	CASSLYQGAPDGYTF	TGTGCCAGCAGTTTATACCAGGGGGCGCCGGATGGCTACACCTTC
TRBD2	few	TRBV24-1	TRBJ2-2	CATSDLPPGLAGVGELFF	TGTGCCACCAGTGATTTGCCCCCGGGACTAGCGGGAGTCGGGGAGCTGTTTTTT
TRBD1	few	TRBV24-1	TRBJ1-5	CATLGRGGVNQPQHF	TGTGCCACCTTAGGGAGAGGGGGCGTCAATCAGCCCCAGCATTTT
NA	few	TRBV29-1	TRBJ1-1	CSAKQNRDSGTEAFF	TGCAGCGCTAAACAAAACCGGGACTCGGGCACTGAAGCTTTCTTT
NA	few	TRBV6-2/TRBV6-3	TRBJ2-5	CASSYLRGQETQYF	TGTGCCAGCAGTTATTTGAGGGGCCAAGAGACCCAGTACTTC
TRBD2	many	TRBV29-1	TRBJ2-1	CSAPGLGRYNEQFF	TGCAGCGCCCCGGGACTAGGGCGTTACAATGAGCAGTTCTTC
NA	many	TRBV6-1	TRBJ1-1	CASSLITGLAEAFF	TGTGCCAGCAGTTTGATCACAGGGTTGGCTGAAGCTTTCTTT
NA	few	TRBV20-1	TRBJ2-6	CSARDLAGLGANVLTF	TGCAGTGCTAGAGATCTAGCAGGACTGGGGGCCAACGTCCTGACTTTC
TRBD2	many	TRBV28	TRBJ2-1	CASSLGLAGTEQFF	TGTGCCAGCAGTTTAGGACTAGCGGGAACTGAGCAGTTCTTC
NA	few	TRBV6-1	TRBJ2-3	CASRGQHTDTQYF	TGTGCCAGCAGAGGCCAGCACACAGATACGCAGTATTTT
TRBD1	many	TRBV20-1	TRBJ1-1	CSAITGTGGATEAFF	TGCAGTGCGATTACCGGGACAGGTGGGGCCACTGAAGCTTTCTTT
NA	many	TRBV12-3/TRBV12-4	TRBJ1-1	CASSSRQAINTEAFF	TGTGCCAGCAGTTCCAGACAGGCGATTAACACTGAAGCTTTCTTT
NA	NA	TRBV6-6	TRBJ1-1	CASSYRQVTEAFF	TGTGCCAGCAGTTACCGACAGGTGACTGAAGCTTTCTTT
TRBD1	few	TRBV28	TRBJ2-2	CASSPGTGVFANTGELFF	TGTGCCAGCAGTCCCGGGACAGGGGTATTTGCGAACACCGGGGAGCTGTTTTTT
TRBD2	NA	TRBV3-1	TRBJ2-7	CARSGLPTSAYEQYF	TGTGCCAGATCGGGACTACCGACCTCTGCCTACGAGCAGTACTTC
NA	many	TRBV20-1	TRBJ1-1	CSANWSPNTEAFF	TGCAGTGCTAATTGGAGTCCGAACACTGAAGCTTTCTTT
NA	few	TRBV7-9	TRBJ1-5	CASSSLSGGGQPQHF	TGTGCCAGCAGCTCCCTATCCGGGGGCGGTCAGCCCCAGCATTTT
NA	once	TRBV7-7	TRBJ2-5	CASTPLTGGQETQYF	TGTGCTAGCACCCCGTTGACAGGCGGGCAAGAGACCCAGTACTTC
NA	many	TRBV6-2/TRBV6-3	TRBJ2-7	CASSYPIPPAIYEQYF	TGTGCCAGCAGTTACCCCATCCCCCCTGCGATCTACGAGCAGTACTTC
TRBD1	few	TRBV6-1	TRBJ2-2	CASSTPTGMDTGELFF	TGTGCCAGCAGTACCCCGACAGGGATGGACACCGGGGAGCTGTTTTTT
TRBD1	NA	TRBV19	TRBJ2-7	CASSVRTGGHEQYF	TGTGCCAGTAGTGTCAGGACAGGGGGCCACGAGCAGTACTTC
NA	many	TRBV30	TRBJ1-2	CAWSVLRIGNYGYTF	TGTGCCTGGAGTGTACTTCGGATCGGGAACTATGGCTACACCTTC
TRBD1	many	TRBV5-1	TRBJ2-7	CASSLVSGGNYEQYF	TGCGCCAGCAGCTTGGTGTCAGGGGGTAACTACGAGCAGTACTTC
TRBD2	NA	TRBV4-3	TRBJ2-1	CASSQDTRLAGYNEQFF	TGCGCCAGCAGCCAAGATACGAGGCTAGCGGGCTACAATGAGCAGTTCTTC
TRBD1	many	TRBV6-6	TRBJ2-7	CASSYGQGWDEQYF	TGTGCCAGCAGTTACGGACAGGGCTGGGACGAGCAGTACTTC
TRBD1	many	TRBV3-1	TRBJ1-2	CASSQEGTGLYTF	TGTGCCAGCAGCCAAGAGGGGACAGGGTTGTACACCTTC
TRBD1	NA	TRBV13	TRBJ2-6	CASSSGTGKAGANVLTF	TGTGCCAGCAGCTCTGGGACAGGGAAAGCTGGGGCCAACGTCCTGACTTTC
TRBD2	NA	TRBV20-1	TRBJ2-1	CSASDGGTSGRDNEQFF	TGCAGTGCTTCAGACGGTGGGACTAGCGGGAGGGACAATGAGCAGTTCTTC
TRBD2	NA	TRBV24-1	TRBJ2-3	CATSDFGTSGWTDTQYF	TGTGCCACCAGTGATTTCGGGACTAGCGGGTGGACAGATACGCAGTATTTT
NA	once	TRBV6-2/TRBV6-3	TRBJ1-5	CASNSGTILKEPQHF	TGTGCCAGTAACTCCGGGACAATCCTAAAGGAGCCCCAGCATTTT
TRBD1	NA	TRBV14	TRBJ1-2	CASSQNRGLGGYTF	TGTGCCAGCAGCCAGAACAGGGGGCTAGGTGGCTACACCTTC
TRBD2	few	TRBV20-1	TRBJ2-3	CSAKRLARGTDTQYF	TGCAGTGCTAAACGACTAGCGCGGGGCACAGATACGCAGTATTTT